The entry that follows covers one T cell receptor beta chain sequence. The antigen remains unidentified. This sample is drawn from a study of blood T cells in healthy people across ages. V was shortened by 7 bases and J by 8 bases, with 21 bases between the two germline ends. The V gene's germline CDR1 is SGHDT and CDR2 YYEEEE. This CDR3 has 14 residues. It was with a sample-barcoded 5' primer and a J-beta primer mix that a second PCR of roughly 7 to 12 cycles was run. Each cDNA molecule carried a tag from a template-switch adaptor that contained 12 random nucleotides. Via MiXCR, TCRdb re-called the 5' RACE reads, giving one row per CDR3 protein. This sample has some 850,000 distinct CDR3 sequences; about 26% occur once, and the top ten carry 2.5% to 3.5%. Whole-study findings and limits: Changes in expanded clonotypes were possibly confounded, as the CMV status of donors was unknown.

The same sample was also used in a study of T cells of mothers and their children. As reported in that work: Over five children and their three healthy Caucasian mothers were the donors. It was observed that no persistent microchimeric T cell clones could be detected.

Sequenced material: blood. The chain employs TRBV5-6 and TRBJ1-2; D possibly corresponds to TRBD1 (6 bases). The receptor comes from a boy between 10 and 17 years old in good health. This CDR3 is CASCLGRGPGGYTF. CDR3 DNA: TGTGCCAGCTGCCTCGGCAGGGGCCCCGGCGGCTACACCTTC.